What follows are 22 T cell receptor beta chains derived from one specimen sequenced in a study of blood T cell repertoires in COVID-19. Assay used: immunoSEQ multiplex PCR; TCRdb lists only in-frame clones, some missing. The table has approximately 24,000 clones, 85% to 90% seen once. The sample comprised peripheral blood. Every receptor here comes from a man aged 65 to 79 with COVID-19, enrolled during active disease.

J is TRBJ1-1 and V is TRBV10-2; a weak D match, TRBD1 (5 bases). The CDR3 length is 15 residues. In germline, CDR1 is WSHSY, CDR2 SAAADI. V was pared by 6 bases and J by 4 bases, with 18 bases between. CDR3: CASRYDSNWVTEAFF. As DNA, the CDR3 is TGCGCCAGCAGATACGACAGTAACTGGGTCACTGAAGCTTTCTTT.

The chain joins TRBV12-3 or TRBV12-4 to TRBJ1-1; TRBD1 might be the D (6 bases). The CDR3 runs to 13 residues. Trimming stripped 5 bases from V and 1 base from J, with 8 bases between. CDR3 nucleotide sequence: TGTGCCAGCAGTCACAGGGAGAACACTGAAGCTTTCTTT. This encodes CASSHRENTEAFF.

This chain joins TRBV11-3 and TRBJ2-4; TRBD1 aligns across 10 bases. Trimming took 1 base from V and 3 from J; bases not matched to a gene: 3. Germline CDR1 reads SGHNT; CDR2 reads YENEEA. This CDR3 region has 16 residues. CDR3 amino acids: CASSLGGQGGKNIQYF. Written as DNA, the CDR3 is TGTGCCAGCAGCTTAGGAGGACAGGGGGGCAAAAACATTCAGTACTTC. Full variable domain (missing parts from reference TRBV11-3 and TRBJ2-4): EAGVVQSPRYKIIEKKQPVAFWCNPISGHNTLYWYLQNLGQGPELLIRYENEEAVDDSQLPKDRFSAERLKGVDSTLKIQPAELGDSAVYLCASSLGGQGGKNIQYFGAGTRLSVL.

The chain combines TRBV5-1 with TRBJ2-7; 10 bases are shared with TRBD1. V was clipped by 4 bases and J by 7 bases; unmatched bases: 8. CDR3 length: 14 residues. Germline V gene sequence: CDR1 SGHRS, CDR2 YFSETQ. The CDR3 DNA follows: TGCGCCAGCAGCACCAGACAGGGGGCGGGGGAGCAGTACTTC. Its protein is CASSTRQGAGEQYF.

The chain combines TRBV27 with TRBJ2-4; weak D call: TRBD2 (5 bases). The V gene's germline CDR1 is MNHEY and CDR2 SMNVEV (reference sequence). The CDR3 extends over 13 amino acids. V was pared by 5 bases and J by 8 bases, with 13 bases between. CDR3 bases: TGTGCCAGCAGTAAGGGCCCCGGGGACATTCAGTACTTC. Its protein product is CASSKGPGDIQYF.

The J gene is TRBJ2-7, the V gene TRBV5-6; 11 bases are shared with TRBD2. Germline V lookup: CDR1 SGHDT, CDR2 YYEEEE. The CDR3 length is 14 residues. Trimming took 5 bases from V and 6 from J; bases not matched to a gene: 7. The CDR3 nucleotides read TGTGCCAGCAGTCAGGGACTAGCGGCCTTCGAGCAGTACTTC. Translated: CASSQGLAAFEQYF.

V usage is TRBV3-1 (or the pseudogene TRBV3-2) and J usage is TRBJ2-1; perhaps TRBD2 as D (6 bases). The CDR3 totals 21 residues. Per germline, CDR1 LGHDT and CDR2 YNNKEL (reference sequence). Trimming took off 2 bases at V and 2 bases at J, with 28 bases between the two ends. Here the CDR3 DNA reads TGTGCCAGCAGCCAAAAAAAGGGTCACCGGGAGACCCCCCAACCCTACAATGAGCAGTTCTTC. Protein product: CASSQKKGHRETPQPYNEQFF.

The chain has TRBV27 and TRBJ1-1; 9 nucleotides line up with TRBD1. This CDR3 region has 13 residues. With 6 bases clipped from V and 1 base from J, the junction kept 0 bases outside the gene matches. Germline V gene lookup returns CDR1 MNHEY and CDR2 SMNVEV (reference sequence). CDR3 nucleotide sequence: TGTGCCAGCAGGGACAGGGGGAACACTGAAGCTTTCTTT. Translated: CASRDRGNTEAFF.

Note on this clone: The DNA is left out, because the CDR3 cannot be placed on it with certainty; the CDR3 is given as TCRdb lists it. J is TRBJ2-6 and V is TRBV19; the table's D gene call, TRBD1, was not cross checked with the DNA. CDR1 is LNHDA, CDR2 SQIVND, per germline (reference sequence). Termini included, the CDR3 measures 15 amino acids. CDR3 protein: CASSILATGANVLTF.

This chain connects TRBV18 to TRBJ2-3; D ambiguous. V lost 6 bases, J lost 5 bases, and 9 bases lay in between. The CDR3 covers 12 residues. Germline V gives CDR1 KGHSH, CDR2 LQKENI. The CDR3 sequence: CASSPSVDTQYF. The CDR3 nucleotides are TGTGCCAGCTCCCCCTCGGTAGATACGCAGTATTTT.

The chain has TRBV2 and TRBJ2-7; 9 nucleotides match TRBD2. CDR1 is SNHLY and CDR2 is FYNNEI in the germline V gene. The CDR3 is 16 amino acids. With 6 bases clipped from V and 5 bases from J, the junction kept 14 bases outside the gene matches. CDR3 in amino acids: CASSAGGGTSFNEQYF. The CDR3 DNA sequence: TGTGCCAGCAGCGCTGGGGGCGGGACTAGCTTCAACGAGCAGTACTTC.

The genes are TRBV7-8 and TRBJ2-7; maybe TRBD2 (6 bases). This CDR3 spans 15 amino acids. V was clipped by 5 bases and J by 6 bases, with 20 bases between them. Germline V gene lookup returns CDR1 SGHVS and CDR2 FQNEAQ. The DNA of the CDR3 is TGTGCCAGCAGCCCTGGGGACGGGGGACCTCCCGAGCAGTACTTC. Its protein product is CASSPGDGGPPEQYF.

The chain employs TRBV7-8 and TRBJ2-2; D is possibly TRBD2 (5 bases). Germline values: CDR1 SGHVS, CDR2 FQNEAQ. The CDR3 extends over 15 amino acids. V was trimmed by 7 bases and J by 0 bases, leaving 12 bases between them. The CDR3 coding sequence is TGTGCCAGCACCCGTGGGAGCGCGAACACCGGGGAGCTGTTTTTT. It translates to CASTRGSANTGELFF.

The chain has TRBV15 and TRBJ2-7; 10 positions agree with TRBD2. Germline CDR1 LNHNV, CDR2 YYDKDF (reference sequence). J lost 2 bases, V lost 3 bases, and 13 bases had no gene match. The length of the CDR3 is 18 residues. The CDR3 DNA follows: TGTGCCACCAGCAGTAGCGGGGTGACTAGCGGGCGCCCCTACGAGCAGTACTTC. As protein: CATSSSGVTSGRPYEQYF.

The V call is TRBV6-6, the J call TRBJ1-5; D is undetermined. V gave up 6 bases and J gave up 0 bases, with 6 bases separating them. The length of the CDR3 is 13 residues. CDR1 is MNHNY and CDR2 is SVGAGI in the germline V gene (reference sequence). This CDR3 reads CASSEYSNQPQHF. The CDR3 nucleotides are TGTGCCAGCAGCGAGTATAGCAATCAGCCCCAGCATTTT.

The chain couples TRBV27 to TRBJ2-2, with D possibly TRBD1 on 6 matching bases. Germline values: CDR1 MNHEY, CDR2 SMNVEV (reference sequence). The length of the CDR3 is 14 residues. V shed 9 bases and J shed 2 bases, with 13 bases lying between them. The CDR3 sequence: CASNPGHNTGELFF. For the CDR3, the DNA is TGTGCCAGTAACCCGGGACACAACACCGGGGAGCTGTTTTTT.

The gene calls are TRBV18 and TRBJ1-2; no definite D call. Germline loops: CDR1 KGHSH, CDR2 LQKENI. CDR3 length: 16 residues. Trimming removed 1 base at V and 3 bases at J, with 15 bases between. The CDR3 loop is CASSPQSGMGYYGYTF. For the CDR3, the DNA is TGTGCCAGCTCACCACAATCGGGGATGGGCTACTATGGCTACACCTTC.

The genes are TRBV18 and TRBJ1-4; TRBD1 might be the D (6 bases). The CDR3 totals 18 residues. Trimming took 2 bases from V and 5 from J, leaving 21 bases between them. The germline CDR1 and CDR2 sequences are KGHSH and LQKENI. The CDR3 nucleotides are TGTGCCAGCTCACCAACCTTCGCGCCCGGGACAAAAAATGAAAAACTGTTTTTT. Its protein is CASSPTFAPGTKNEKLFF.

V gene TRBV5-4 combines with J gene TRBJ2-1; perhaps TRBD2 as D (5 bases). Trimming took 0 bases from V and 7 from J, leaving 14 bases between them. The germline CDR1 and CDR2 sequences are SGHNT and YYREEE (reference sequence). The CDR3 totals 15 residues. The DNA of the CDR3 is TGTGCCAGCAGCTTGGGAGGTACGGGAAATAATGAGCAGTTCTTC. Encoded protein: CASSLGGTGNNEQFF.

CDR3 sequence (DNA): TGCGCCAGCAGCCAAGGTCCACAGGGGAACACTGAAGCTTTCTTT. This gives the protein CASSQGPQGNTEAFF. The chain employs TRBV4-1 and TRBJ1-1; possible D gene TRBD1, 6 bases. V was clipped by 1 base and J by 1 base, with 10 bases between them. Germline loops: CDR1 MGHRA, CDR2 YSYEKL. The CDR3 has 15 residues.

The V call is TRBV19, the J call TRBJ2-2; D unresolved. The CDR3 loop spans 11 amino acids. Trimming removed 5 bases from V and 7 bases from J, with 5 bases in between. Looked up from germline, CDR1 is LNHDA and CDR2 is SQIVND (reference sequence). CDR3 sequence: CASSVYGELFF. CDR3 DNA sequence: TGTGCCAGTAGTGTCTACGGGGAGCTGTTTTTT.

The genes are TRBV7-8 and TRBJ1-1; D is perhaps TRBD1 (6 bases). The CDR3 is made up of 16 amino acids. Deletions cut 6 bases from V and 0 bases from J, with 17 bases between. Germline V CDR1 and CDR2: SGHVS, FQNEAQ. The CDR3 DNA is TGTGCCAGCAGTTCCCCAATGGGGGCCATGAACACTGAAGCTTTCTTT. It translates to CASSSPMGAMNTEAFF.